This T cell receptor (beta chain) was recovered during a study of blood T cell repertoires in COVID-19. For the study at large: Sites in the United States, Italy and Spain provided acute and convalescent COVID-19 samples.

This CDR3 is built from 16 residues. Germline loops: CDR1 SGHAT, CDR2 FQNNGV. Trimming cost V 3 bases and J 4 bases; bases outside gene matches: 9. Original methodology: Nucleated cell number was recorded as an estimate derived from reference gene primer amplification. Only in-frame clones appear in the TCRdb table, and some are missing; sequencing was by immunoSEQ multiplex PCR. The V and J calls and the clone size are those of that table, but D and trimming were determined from the DNA. The sample lists 100,000 to 150,000 clones; 85% to 90% were seen once. This clone was detected a few times. The origin of this receptor is a woman aged 45-59 years with active or convalescent COVID-19. The chain employs TRBV11-2 and TRBJ1-3; 7 bases are shared with TRBD1. The sample comprised peripheral blood. The CDR3 region has the DNA TGTGCCAGCAGCTTGCTGAGGGGGCGGAGGGGAAACACCATATATTTT. Translating it yields CASSLLRGRRGNTIYF.